This TCR beta chain was sequenced in a study of T-cell reconstitution after alpha-beta-depleted transplantation in children. General observations from the study: Alpha-beta T cells present about two months after transplant were reported to originate from several hundred expanded graft clones. Among T cells one year after transplant, newly produced cells accounted for most counts and diversity. Surviving recipient T cells and thymic progenitors produced the high day-60 TCRbeta diversity seen in some patients.

V lost 3 bases to trimming and J lost 5 bases; unmatched junction nucleotides: 5. The CDR3 is made up of 15 amino acids. This clonotype was counted at least ten times. Its cognate antigen is unknown. Preparation of the TCRbeta library was carried out with unique molecular identifiers. MiXCR was run by TCRdb on the PCR reads, yielding one entry per CDR3 protein. Among around 440,000 distinct CDR3 sequences listed, about 10% were seen once. The source is a child aged 2 to 10 with inherited bone marrow failure, due to receive a stem cell transplant. Sequencing was performed on PBMCs, taken before TCRalphabeta/CD19-depleted stem cell transplant. This rearrangement joins TRBV12-3 or TRBV12-4 to TRBJ2-2, with 8 bases that match TRBD2. The CDR3 protein is CASSFAGGRTGELFF. Here the CDR3 DNA reads TGTGCCAGCAGTTTTGCGGGAGGCAGGACCGGGGAGCTGTTTTTT.